This T cell receptor beta chain was documented in a study of control samples from healthy donors and cancer patients. This CDR3 comprises 14 residues. Germline V CDR1 and CDR2: MNHEY, SVGAGI. Trimming removed 6 bases from V and 3 bases from J, with 12 bases in between. Only in-frame clones appear in the TCRdb table, and some are missing; sequencing was by immunoSEQ multiplex PCR. The table has approximately 120,000 clones, about 90% seen once. V and J are TRBV6-5 and TRBJ1-5; D gene unclear. What was sequenced was blood. The sequence was collected from a man in his late teens or twenties in good health. CDR3: CASSLDGVNQPQHF. In DNA, the CDR3 is TGTGCCAGCAGCCTGGACGGGGTCAATCAGCCCCAGCATTTT.